This T cell receptor beta chain derives from a study of somatic mutations in T cells in chronic GVHD (dated by TCRdb to 2019 to 2021). Sorting staining used anti-CD3, anti-CD4, anti-CD8 and a Vbeta20 antibody from the IOTest Beta Mark kit on a FACSAria III, with purity above 98%. Peripheral blood was collected in sodium heparin tubes and mononuclear cells were isolated by Ficoll-Paque PLUS density gradient centrifugation. CD4+ Vbeta20+, CD4+ Vbeta20-, and CD8+ T cell fractions were FACS-sorted before TCRbeta deep sequencing. This clone is a singleton in its sample. Its antigen is not yet known. Nothing much larger sits one base from this clone, and base qualities are not available. Genomic DNA was isolated and then used for the TCRbeta deep sequencing. TCRbeta CDR3 sequencing and initial data processing were performed as a commercial service with the immunoSEQ assay. As for how the authors treated the data: IMGT was used to annotate V, D, J genes, while reads were demultiplexed, adapter and primer sequences were stripped out, and similar clones were merged through frequency-ratio clustering. TCRdb's version of the immuneACCESS table is confined to in-frame rearrangements and falls short of the full clone set. An unresolved V gene accounts for under half of the shortfall where checked; the remainder is of unknown origin. The DNA was the basis for D and trimming; V, J and clone size are from that table. The sample has roughly 15,000 clones on record, roughly 78% of them singletons. The ten most abundant clones make up about 30% of the sample.

The germline V gene encodes CDR1 SQVTM and CDR2 ANQGSEA. V lost 5 bases and J lost 5 bases, and the count of bases not matched to a germline gene is 3. From the cysteine through the phenylalanine, the CDR3 covers 13 amino acids. Of all the DNA, just the CDR3 is kept, 39 bases in frame from base 1. The chain is encoded by TRBV29-1 joined to TRBJ1-4; 9 of the junction bases match TRBD1. The sequencing sample was made of Vbeta20-negative CD4+ T cells from blood. The cell subset or site label, as the study defines it: CD4+ T cells sorted as TCR Vbeta20 negative by flow cytometry. The receptor was derived from a male patient aged 50 to 59 with chronic graft-versus-host disease. Where a transplant has occurred, the graft donor may have supplied some of the T cells. The bases read TGCAGCGTTTCAGGACAGGGGAATGAAAAACTGTTTTTT. Protein translation: CSVSGQGNEKLFF.